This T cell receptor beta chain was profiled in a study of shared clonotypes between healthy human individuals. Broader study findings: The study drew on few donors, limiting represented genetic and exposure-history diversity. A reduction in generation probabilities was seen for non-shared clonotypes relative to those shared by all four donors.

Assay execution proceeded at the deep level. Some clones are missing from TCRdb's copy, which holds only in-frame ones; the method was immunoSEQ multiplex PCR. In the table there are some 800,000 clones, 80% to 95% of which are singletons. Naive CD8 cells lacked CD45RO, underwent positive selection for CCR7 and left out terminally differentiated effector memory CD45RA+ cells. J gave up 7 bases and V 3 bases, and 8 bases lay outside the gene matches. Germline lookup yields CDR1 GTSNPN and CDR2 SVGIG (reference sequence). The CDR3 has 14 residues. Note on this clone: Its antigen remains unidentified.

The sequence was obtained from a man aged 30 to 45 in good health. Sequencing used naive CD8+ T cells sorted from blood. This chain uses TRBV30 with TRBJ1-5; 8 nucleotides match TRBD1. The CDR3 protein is CAWSGGTGSQPQHF. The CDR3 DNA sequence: TGTGCCTGGAGCGGGGGGACAGGATCGCAGCCCCAGCATTTT.